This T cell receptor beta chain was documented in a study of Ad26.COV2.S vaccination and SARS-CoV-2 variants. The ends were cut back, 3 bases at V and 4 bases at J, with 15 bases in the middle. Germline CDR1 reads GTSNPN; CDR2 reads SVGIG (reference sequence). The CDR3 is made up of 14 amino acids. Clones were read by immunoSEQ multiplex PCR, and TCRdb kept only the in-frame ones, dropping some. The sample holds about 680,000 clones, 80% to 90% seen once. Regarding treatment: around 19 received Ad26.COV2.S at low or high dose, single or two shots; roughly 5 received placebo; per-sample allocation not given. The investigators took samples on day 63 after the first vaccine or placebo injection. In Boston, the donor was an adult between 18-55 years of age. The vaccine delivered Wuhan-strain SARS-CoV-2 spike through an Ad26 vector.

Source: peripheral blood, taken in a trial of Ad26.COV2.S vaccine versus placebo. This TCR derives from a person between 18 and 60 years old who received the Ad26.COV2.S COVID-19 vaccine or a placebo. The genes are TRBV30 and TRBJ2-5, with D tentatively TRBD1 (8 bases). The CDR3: CAWSTGGARETQYF. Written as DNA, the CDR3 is TGTGCCTGGAGCACAGGGGGGGCTCGAGAGACCCAGTACTTC.